The 17 T cell receptor beta chains below were found in one sample sequenced in a study of control samples from healthy donors and cancer patients. TCRdb keeps only in-frame clones here, not all; method: immunoSEQ multiplex PCR. The table records about 85,000 clones, about 89% of them present only once. The specimen sequenced was blood. The receptors were gathered from a woman aged 55-69 years in good health.

The rearrangement joins TRBV5-4 to TRBJ2-7, with D tentatively TRBD2 (8 bases). Germline-derived CDR1 and CDR2 are SGHNT and YYREEE (reference sequence). This CDR3 spans 13 amino acids. The CDR3, as DNA: TGTGCTACAACGGGGGGGACAGAGTACGAGCAGTACTTC. Its protein is CATTGGTEYEQYF.

This clone was seen just once. This chain links TRBV4-1 with TRBJ2-7, with D perhaps matching TRBD1 (7 bases). CDR3 size: 15 residues. CDR1 and CDR2 from the germline V gene are MGHRA and YSYEKL. V was shortened by 3 bases and J by 2 bases, with 14 bases between the two germline ends. As DNA, the CDR3 is TGCGCCAGCAGCCATGGGGCGGGACAGCCCTACGAGCAGTACTTC. Protein sequence: CASSHGAGQPYEQYF.

The chain employs TRBV5-1 and TRBJ1-2; TRBD1 aligns across 7 bases. The CDR3 extends over 15 amino acids. Trimming cost V 4 bases and J 4 bases; bases outside gene matches: 10. The germline V gene encodes CDR1 SGHRS and CDR2 YFSETQ. CDR3 residues: CASSGGTENPYGYTF. The CDR3 region has the DNA TGCGCCAGCAGCGGGGGGACAGAGAATCCCTATGGCTACACCTTC.

The J gene is TRBJ1-6, the V gene TRBV19; no clear D gene. V was shortened by 3 bases and J by 6 bases, with 9 bases between the two germline ends. Per the germline V gene, CDR1 is LNHDA and CDR2 is SQIVND (reference sequence). The CDR3 totals 14 residues. The DNA for the CDR3 is TGTGCCAGTAGTATTTCTATGACTAATTCACCCCTCCACTTT. Translating it yields CASSISMTNSPLHF.

This rearrangement joins TRBV5-1 to TRBJ2-7; 8 bases line up with TRBD1. CDR3 size: 15 residues. Germline V gene data show CDR1 as SGHRS and CDR2 as YFSETQ. After removal of 0 bases from V and 7 bases from J, the junction contained 9 bases not matched to a gene. CDR3 sequence: CASSLGTGWDGEQYF. The CDR3 DNA reads as TGCGCCAGCAGCTTGGGGACAGGGTGGGATGGTGAGCAGTACTTC.

The rearrangement joins TRBV6-5 to TRBJ2-5; D may be TRBD2 (6 bases). The CDR3 is made up of 12 amino acids. Trimming left V 10 bases short and J 5 bases short, with 14 bases between. The germline CDR1 and CDR2 sequences are MNHEY and SVGAGI. CDR3 residues: CATLGGGETQYF. In DNA, the CDR3 is TGTGCCACCCTCGGGGGAGGTGAGACCCAGTACTTC.

This clone was detected once. A read error may produce the germline difference seen at one junction end. The chain has TRBV2 and TRBJ2-1; D might be TRBD1 (5 bases). Germline CDR1 is SNHLY and CDR2 is FYNNEI. CDR3 size: 13 residues. The CDR3 spells CASREDSYNEQFF. For the CDR3, the DNA is TGTGCCAGCAGGGAAGACAGCTACAATGAGCAGTTCTTC.

The chain couples TRBV28 to TRBJ2-5; D is undetermined. There are 15 residues in the CDR3. The germline CDR1 and CDR2 sequences are MDHEN and SYDVKM. Trimming took 6 bases from V and 2 from J, leaving 16 bases between them. The CDR3 nucleotides read TGTGCCAGCAGCCCAAGGCGGCAGCATCAAGAGACCCAGTACTTC. Translated: CASSPRRQHQETQYF. The entire variable domain, with the rest obtained from reference TRBV28 and TRBJ2-5, is as follows: DVKVTQSSRYLVKRTGEKVFLECVQDMDHENMFWYRQDPGLGLRLIYFSYDVKMKEKGDIPEGYSVSREKKERFSLILESASTNQTSMYLCASSPRRQHQETQYFGPGTRLLVL.

The V and J genes are TRBV7-9 and TRBJ1-1, with a weak D call TRBD1 (5 bases). Trimming shortened V by 5 bases and J by 6 bases, and 10 bases separated the two germline ends. Looked up from germline, CDR1 is SEHNR and CDR2 is FQNEAQ (reference sequence). CDR3 length: 12 amino acids. This CDR3 is CASSPKTAEAFF. CDR3 bases: TGTGCCAGCAGCCCTAAGACAGCTGAAGCTTTCTTT.

The chain is built from TRBV19 and TRBJ2-2; D remains ambiguous. CDR1 LNHDA and CDR2 SQIVND come from the germline V gene (reference sequence). This CDR3 contains 14 residues. Trimming removed 5 bases at V and 0 bases at J, with 7 bases between. CDR3 in DNA: TGTGCCAGTAGTTCCTCCCCGAACACCGGGGAGCTGTTTTTT. Protein product: CASSSSPNTGELFF.

The chain carries TRBV7-2 and TRBJ1-1; tentatively, D is TRBD1 (6 bases). This CDR3 contains 16 residues. The ends were cut back, 1 base at V and 5 bases at J, with 17 bases in the middle. CDR1 is SGHTA, CDR2 FQGNSA, per germline. In DNA, the CDR3 is TGTGCCAGCAGCTTAGTTGGGGGGCGCCCCGTGACTGAAGCTTTCTTT. This encodes CASSLVGGRPVTEAFF.

This clone appeared once. CDR3 sequence reads: CASSQTGQAILAKNIQYF. For the CDR3, the DNA is TGTGCCAGCAGTCAGACGGGACAGGCGATTCTAGCCAAAAACATTCAGTACTTC. J is TRBJ2-4 and V is TRBV11-2; 8 bases align to TRBD1. The CDR3 runs to 18 residues. Germline lookup yields CDR1 SGHAT and CDR2 FQNNGV. V shed 6 bases, J shed 0 bases, and the junction held 13 bases outside the gene matches.

The CDR3 DNA reads TGCGCCAGCAGCCCCAACAGGGCTAATGAAAAACTGTTTTTT. Protein product: CASSPNRANEKLFF. This chain uses TRBV5-1 with TRBJ1-4; D possibly corresponds to TRBD1 (6 bases). The germline V gene encodes CDR1 SGHRS and CDR2 YFSETQ. CDR3 size: 14 residues. V lost 4 bases, J lost 3 bases, and 10 bases lay in between.

This clone was seen more than once but under ten times. V gene TRBV7-2 combines with J gene TRBJ2-2; D remains unclear. The germline gives CDR1 SGHTA, CDR2 FQGNSA. Trimming removed 2 bases from V and 0 bases from J, with 10 bases in between. The CDR3 has 16 amino acids. This CDR3 reads CASSLNSPTNTGELFF. CDR3 DNA: TGTGCCAGCAGCTTAAACAGCCCAACGAACACCGGGGAGCTGTTTTTT.

The V and J genes are TRBV20-1 and TRBJ2-7; D is uncertain. V gave up 6 bases and J gave up 4 bases, with 10 bases separating them. The CDR3 sequence is 11 residues long. Germline V CDR1 and CDR2: DFQATT, SNEGSKA (reference sequence). CDR3 DNA: TGCAGTGCGGGCTCTGGGTACGAGCAGTACTTC. This encodes CSAGSGYEQYF.

For this clone: In the same sample, other DNA sequences code for this CDR3. This chain connects TRBV7-9 to TRBJ1-6, with 8 bases that match TRBD1. After removal of 4 bases from V and 9 bases from J, the junction contained 5 bases not matched to a gene. This CDR3 comprises 14 residues. The germline V gene encodes CDR1 SEHNR and CDR2 FQNEAQ (reference sequence). The CDR3 nucleotides read TGTGCCAGCAGCTCCGGACAGGGCGGTTCACCCCTCCACTTT. It yields the protein CASSSGQGGSPLHF.

This clone was counted a single time. This chain joins TRBV5-1 and TRBJ2-3, with D possibly matching TRBD2 (5 bases). CDR1 is SGHRS, CDR2 YFSETQ, per germline. The germline V and J ends were trimmed by 5 bases and 0 bases, with 10 bases remaining between them. The CDR3 runs to 14 residues. CDR3 coding DNA: TGCGCCAGCAGTACCGGGAAGAGCACAGATACGCAGTATTTT. Translation gives CASSTGKSTDTQYF.